These T cell receptor beta chains were read from a single sample in a study of beta chain features in type 1 diabetes. Assay: immunoSEQ multiplex PCR; the TCRdb copy retains only in-frame clones and omits some. Among hundreds of thousands of clones, roughly 13% were seen once, and the ten largest hold approximately 0.022%. Sequenced material: naive CD4+ T cells from blood. These receptors all stem from a man between 18 and 29 years old with type 1 diabetes. The CDR3 runs from the conserved cysteine through the conserved F or W. A D gene is named only where the DNA matches it firmly. Clone size is given for some rows only: seen once, a few or many times, or a class if the clone is expanded.

len: 17; d_gene: TRBD2; j_gene: TRBJ2-4; abundance: few; v_gene: TRBV30; CDR3aa: CAWSVAWRGDIENIQYF; CDR3nt: TGTGCCTGGAGTGTAGCATGGCGGGGGGATATCGAAAACATTCAGTACTTC
len: 14; d_gene: NA; j_gene: TRBJ2-3; abundance: NA; v_gene: TRBV7-2; CDR3aa: CASSKMASTDTQYF; CDR3nt: TGTGCCAGCAGCAAAATGGCGAGCACAGATACGCAGTATTTT
len: 15; d_gene: NA; j_gene: TRBJ2-5; abundance: NA; v_gene: TRBV9; CDR3aa: CASSGSRGPQETQYF; CDR3nt: TGTGCCAGCAGCGGCAGTAGGGGCCCCCAAGAGACCCAGTACTTC
len: 16; d_gene: TRBD1; j_gene: TRBJ2-7; abundance: few; v_gene: TRBV5-7; CDR3aa: CASSPGSGGSPLEQYF; CDR3nt: TGTGCCAGCAGCCCGGGATCAGGGGGCAGTCCCCTCGAGCAGTACTTC
len: 12; d_gene: TRBD2; j_gene: TRBJ2-1; abundance: few; v_gene: TRBV29-1; CDR3aa: CSVEVTGTRLFF; CDR3nt: TGCAGCGTTGAGGTTACCGGGACTAGGTTATTCTTC
len: 20; d_gene: NA; j_gene: TRBJ2-1; abundance: once; v_gene: TRBV2; CDR3aa: CASSEAWARHLNYPDNEQFF; CDR3nt: TGTGCCAGCAGTGAAGCTTGGGCCCGCCACCTGAACTACCCTGACAATGAGCAGTTCTTC
len: 16; d_gene: TRBD2; j_gene: TRBJ2-7; abundance: few; v_gene: TRBV6-5; CDR3aa: CASSYAGVWLSYEQYF; CDR3nt: TGTGCCAGCAGTTACGCGGGGGTCTGGTTATCCTACGAGCAGTACTTC
len: 11; d_gene: NA; j_gene: TRBJ2-7; abundance: NA; v_gene: TRBV2; CDR3aa: CASRYSYEQYF; CDR3nt: TGTGCCAGCAGATACTCCTACGAGCAGTACTTC
len: 13; d_gene: NA; j_gene: TRBJ1-1; abundance: NA; v_gene: TRBV5-1; CDR3aa: CASTLLMNTEAFF; CDR3nt: TGCGCCAGCACTCTTCTGATGAACACTGAAGCTTTCTTT
len: 15; d_gene: NA; j_gene: TRBJ2-1; abundance: NA; v_gene: TRBV29-1; CDR3aa: CSVVGGSSSYNEQFF; CDR3nt: TGCAGCGTTGTAGGCGGGTCCAGCTCCTACAATGAGCAGTTCTTC
len: 15; d_gene: NA; j_gene: TRBJ2-1; abundance: NA; v_gene: TRBV25-1; CDR3aa: CASSEIGAGRNEQFF; CDR3nt: TGTGCCAGCAGTGAAATAGGGGCGGGGCGGAATGAGCAGTTCTTC
len: 15; d_gene: TRBD2; j_gene: TRBJ2-2; abundance: few; v_gene: TRBV5-4; CDR3aa: CASRDAGANTGELFF; CDR3nt: TGTGCCAGCAGAGACGCGGGGGCGAACACCGGGGAGCTGTTTTTT
len: 11; d_gene: NA; j_gene: TRBJ1-4; abundance: few; v_gene: TRBV20-1; CDR3aa: CSADLPGKLFF; CDR3nt: TGCAGTGCTGACCTGCCTGGAAAACTGTTTTTT